Listed here are 23 T cell receptor beta chains from one sample, sequenced in a study of a mutant IDH1 vaccine in newly diagnosed glioma. The sample's time point: week 11, during vaccination. The vaccine gave 300 ug of a 20-mer mutant IDH1 peptide subcutaneously per dose. No antigen is known for these receptors. Some clones are missing from TCRdb's copy, which holds only in-frame ones; the method was immunoSEQ multiplex PCR. The sample shows around 60,000 clones, about 88% of them seen only once. The specimen comprised PBMCs, sampled from a glioma patient whose treatment included an IDH1 peptide vaccine. Receptors were obtained from a man aged 35 to 55 with glioma.

The V call is TRBV28, the J call TRBJ2-1, with a possible D match to TRBD1 (5 bases). The V and J ends lost 5 bases and 1 base respectively, with 15 bases between them. Looked up from germline, CDR1 is MDHEN and CDR2 is SYDVKM. The CDR3 sequence is 16 residues long. The CDR3 loop reads CASSPTEWGSYNEQFF. CDR3 DNA sequence: TGTGCCAGCAGTCCGACAGAATGGGGTTCCTACAATGAGCAGTTCTTC.

This chain links TRBV11-2 with TRBJ2-7; D tentatively fits TRBD1 or TRBD2 (5 bases each). Germline lookup yields CDR1 SGHAT and CDR2 FQNNGV. The ends were cut back, 0 bases at V and 3 bases at J, with 12 bases in the middle. The CDR3 covers 15 residues. The CDR3 DNA reads TGTGCCAGCAGCTTAGATCCCGGGACCAACTACGAGCAGTACTTC. It yields the protein CASSLDPGTNYEQYF.

J is TRBJ1-1 and V is TRBV7-3; D unresolved. CDR3 length: 13 residues. V was pared by 1 base and J by 2 bases, with 5 bases between. Germline CDR1 is SGHTA and CDR2 is FQGTGA. The CDR3 DNA follows: TGTGCCAGCAGCTTAAGTGTAAACACTGAAGCTTTCTTT. Residues: CASSLSVNTEAFF.

V gene TRBV7-2 combines with J gene TRBJ2-3, with TRBD1 matching over 9 bases. The ends lost 3 bases at V and 6 bases at J; junction bases unmatched: 10. Germline CDR1 is SGHTA and CDR2 is FQGNSA. This CDR3 region has 16 residues. The CDR3 reads CASSFVPGQGSDTQYF. The DNA of the CDR3 is TGTGCCAGCAGCTTCGTTCCGGGACAGGGTTCTGATACGCAGTATTTT.

This chain connects TRBV11-2 to TRBJ2-7, with D possibly being TRBD1 (6 bases). Germline V CDR1 and CDR2: SGHAT, FQNNGV. Trimming stripped 7 bases from V and 2 bases from J, with 15 bases between. The CDR3 extends over 14 amino acids. Here the CDR3 reads CASTRTANTYEQYF. CDR3 coding DNA: TGTGCCAGCACCAGGACAGCCAACACCTACGAGCAGTACTTC.

In this sample, this clone turned up once. The V and J genes are TRBV9 and TRBJ2-1; TRBD2 might be the D (5 bases). Germline-derived CDR1 and CDR2 are SGDLS and YYNGEE. The germline V and J ends were trimmed by 4 bases and 2 bases, with 13 bases remaining between them. There are 15 residues in the CDR3. CDR3 coding DNA: TGTGCCAGCAGCCCGTTTGAGGGTACCTACAATGAGCAGTTCTTC. Translation gives CASSPFEGTYNEQFF.

CDR3 region: CASSELAGSGYTF. Written as DNA, the CDR3 is TGTGCCAGCAGTGAATTAGCAGGGTCTGGCTACACCTTC. The chain has TRBV2 and TRBJ1-2; D may be TRBD1 (5 bases). Trimming shortened V by 2 bases and J by 7 bases, and 11 bases separated the two germline ends. The CDR3 length is 13 residues. CDR1 SNHLY and CDR2 FYNNEI come from the germline V gene.

This chain joins TRBV29-1 and TRBJ1-2, with D uncertain. The germline gives CDR1 SQVTM, CDR2 ANQGSEA. V was trimmed by 3 bases and J by 1 base, leaving 12 bases between them. CDR3 length: 14 residues. CDR3 residues: CSVEVQDINYGYTF. The DNA for the CDR3 is TGCAGCGTTGAGGTGCAGGATATTAACTATGGCTACACCTTC.

CDR3 protein: CASSLGGPVYEQYF. CDR3 sequence (DNA): TGCGCCAGCAGCTTGGGGGGTCCGGTCTACGAGCAGTACTTC. The V and J genes are TRBV5-1 and TRBJ2-7, with unresolved D. CDR1 is SGHRS and CDR2 is YFSETQ in the germline V gene. Trimming shortened V by 0 bases and J by 3 bases, and 10 bases separated the two germline ends. This CDR3 has 14 amino acids.

This clone was counted only a few times. J is TRBJ1-2 and V is TRBV5-5; maybe TRBD1 (5 bases). Trimming stripped 3 bases from V and 2 bases from J, with 14 bases between. CDR1 is SGHKS, CDR2 YYEKEE, per germline (reference sequence). The CDR3 length is 15 residues. CDR3 sequence (DNA): TGTGCCAGCAGCTCCGGTGGGGGGAAAAACTATGGCTACACCTTC. Its protein product is CASSSGGGKNYGYTF.

The chain employs TRBV28 and TRBJ2-5; 11 nucleotides match TRBD2. Looked up from germline, CDR1 is MDHEN and CDR2 is SYDVKM. The CDR3 totals 16 residues. The J segment lost 6 bases and the V segment lost 7 bases, leaving 13 bases of the junction unmatched. The CDR3 here is CASTLGSGGARKTQYF. CDR3 nucleotide sequence: TGTGCCAGCACGTTGGGTAGCGGGGGGGCCAGGAAGACCCAGTACTTC.

The chain uses TRBV5-1 and TRBJ1-1; D is unclear. Germline-derived CDR1 and CDR2 are SGHRS and YFSETQ. Trimming cost V 7 bases and J 1 base, with 8 bases left between them. The CDR3 loop spans 12 amino acids. CDR3 residues: CASSLPNTEAFF. DNA for the CDR3: TGCGCCAGCTCACTACCGAACACTGAAGCTTTCTTT.

A word on this clone: Other nucleotide sequences in the sample specify the same CDR3. The rearrangement joins TRBV27 to TRBJ1-4; D is unresolved. The germline V gene has CDR1 MNHEY and CDR2 SMNVEV (reference sequence). With 3 bases removed from V and 7 bases from J, the gap between germline ends came to 9 bases. The CDR3 consists of 13 residues. Written as DNA, the CDR3 is TGTGCCAGCAGTTTTTCTGGGTTTGAAAAACTGTTTTTT. Translation: CASSFSGFEKLFF.

This clone was detected once. V is TRBV6-6 and J is TRBJ2-2; the match to TRBD2 covers 9 bases. The CDR3 runs to 16 residues. Germline-derived CDR1 and CDR2 are MNHNY and SVGAGI (reference sequence). V gave up 2 bases and J gave up 6 bases; unmatched junction bases: 7. The CDR3 protein is CASSYPQRGVPGELFF. The CDR3 bases are TGTGCCAGCAGTTACCCGCAGCGGGGGGTCCCCGGGGAGCTGTTTTTT.

This sequence joins TRBV11-3 and TRBJ1-6, with a possible D match to TRBD1 (6 bases). From germline, CDR1 is SGHNT and CDR2 YENEEA. The CDR3 totals 13 residues. V lost 5 bases to trimming and J lost 19 bases, with 21 bases between them. The chain's CDR3 is CASSPTTTGPLHF. For the CDR3, the DNA is TGTGCCAGCAGCCCAACAACGACAGGCCCACTACACTTT.

This clone has a handful of counts. The chain is built from TRBV5-1 and TRBJ2-3; either TRBD1 or TRBD2 may fit D (6 bases each). This CDR3 has 15 amino acids. V lost 7 bases to trimming and J lost 4 bases, with 19 bases between them. CDR1 SGHRS and CDR2 YFSETQ come from the germline V gene. This CDR3 reads CASCPTGGAPDTQYF. The CDR3 DNA reads TGCGCCAGCTGCCCAACCGGGGGCGCACCAGATACGCAGTATTTT.

J is TRBJ1-5 and V is TRBV19; D is uncertain. V lost 4 bases, J lost 2 bases, and 9 bases lay in between. The germline gives CDR1 LNHDA, CDR2 SQIVND (reference sequence). The CDR3 sequence is 14 residues long. The CDR3 here is CASSTSGGNQPQHF. Written as DNA, the CDR3 is TGTGCCAGTAGTACGTCCGGCGGCAATCAGCCCCAGCATTTT.

The chain combines TRBV19 with TRBJ1-1; D not certain. The germline CDR1 and CDR2 sequences are LNHDA and SQIVND (reference sequence). V lost 4 bases and J lost 5, with 14 bases in between. The CDR3 is 14 residues long. This CDR3 reads CASSSVGGRTEAFF. CDR3 nucleotide sequence: TGTGCCAGTAGTAGTGTCGGTGGAAGAACTGAAGCTTTCTTT.

The V and J genes are TRBV4-2 and TRBJ2-6; 8 nucleotides align to TRBD2. Germline V gene data show CDR1 as LGHNA and CDR2 as YNFKEQ. CDR3 size: 16 residues. After removal of 2 bases from V and 0 bases from J, the junction contained 0 bases not matched to a gene. This chain's CDR3 is CASSQLAGSGANVLTF. Here the CDR3 DNA reads TGTGCCAGCAGCCAACTAGCGGGCTCTGGGGCCAACGTCCTGACTTTC.

V gene TRBV14 combines with J gene TRBJ1-1; the D is unclear. The CDR3 totals 15 residues. V lost 3 bases, J lost 5 bases, and 16 bases lay in between. Germline V CDR1 and CDR2: SGHDN, FVKESK. Written as DNA, the CDR3 is TGTGCCAGCAGCCATCTGGAGGGTATTAAGACTGAAGCTTTCTTT. This translates into CASSHLEGIKTEAFF.

V usage is TRBV9 and J usage is TRBJ1-1; 9 bases align to TRBD1. The germline CDR1 and CDR2 sequences are SGDLS and YYNGEE. The CDR3 has 13 amino acids. J was trimmed by 8 bases and V by 7 bases; bases with no gene match: 9. The CDR3 DNA reads TGTGCCAGCGGGGGCATACAGGGGGCGGAAGCTTTCTTT. Translating gives CASGGIQGAEAFF.

This chain connects TRBV2 to TRBJ2-7; D is possibly TRBD1 or TRBD2 (5 bases each). With 4 bases removed from V and 7 bases from J, the gap between germline ends came to 17 bases. This CDR3 has 14 residues. Germline V gene data show CDR1 as SNHLY and CDR2 as FYNNEI. This CDR3 is CASSAVDQGEEQYV. The CDR3 nucleotides read TGTGCCAGCAGTGCGGTTGACCAGGGAGAGGAGCAGTACGTC.

V gene TRBV4-2 combines with J gene TRBJ2-7; TRBD2 matches at 7 bases. This CDR3 has 19 amino acids. Unmatched junction bases numbered 19, after V lost 0 bases and J lost 5 bases. Germline loops: CDR1 LGHNA, CDR2 YNFKEQ. CDR3: CASSQDPLSSGFRDHEQYF. The CDR3 region has the DNA TGTGCCAGCAGCCAAGATCCACTCTCTAGCGGATTCCGAGATCACGAGCAGTACTTC.